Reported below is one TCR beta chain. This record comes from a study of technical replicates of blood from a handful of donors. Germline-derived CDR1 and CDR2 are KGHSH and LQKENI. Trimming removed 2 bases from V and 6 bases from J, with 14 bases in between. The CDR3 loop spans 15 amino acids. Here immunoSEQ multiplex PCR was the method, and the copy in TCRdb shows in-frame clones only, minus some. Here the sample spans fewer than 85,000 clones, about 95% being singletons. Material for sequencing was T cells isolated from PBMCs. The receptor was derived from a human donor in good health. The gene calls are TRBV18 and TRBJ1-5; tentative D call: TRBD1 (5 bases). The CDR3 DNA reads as TGTGCCAGCTCACCAACGACAGCCCCGGGTCAGCCCCAGCATTTT. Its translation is CASSPTTAPGQPQHF.